This TCR beta chain came from a study of blood T cell repertoires in COVID-19. Study-wide background: The study drew acute and convalescent COVID-19 samples from the United States, Italy and Spain. PBMCs, B-cell-depleted T cells, or T cells were the source of the cDNA or gDNA that made up the material.

Recruited during active infection, patients (from Seattle) were subsequently followed longitudinally. Trimming pared 1 base from V and 5 bases from J, leaving 10 bases between. Germline CDR1 is MNHEY and CDR2 is SVGAGI. The length of the CDR3 is 14 residues. Original processing notes: How many nucleated cells were present was estimated from reference gene primer amplification. Some clones are missing from TCRdb's copy, which holds only in-frame ones; the method was immunoSEQ multiplex PCR. For V, J and clone size, that table is used; D and trimming come from the DNA. The sample has about 530,000 clones, 85% to 90% seen once.

Sequencing was carried out using peripheral blood. This rearrangement joins TRBV6-5 to TRBJ2-3, with a weak D call TRBD2 (7 bases). This receptor was taken from a woman aged 45-65 years with COVID-19, enrolled during active disease. The CDR3 DNA sequence: TGTGCCAGCAGTTACTGGGGGGGCCTAGATACGCAGTATTTT. Translating it yields CASSYWGGLDTQYF.